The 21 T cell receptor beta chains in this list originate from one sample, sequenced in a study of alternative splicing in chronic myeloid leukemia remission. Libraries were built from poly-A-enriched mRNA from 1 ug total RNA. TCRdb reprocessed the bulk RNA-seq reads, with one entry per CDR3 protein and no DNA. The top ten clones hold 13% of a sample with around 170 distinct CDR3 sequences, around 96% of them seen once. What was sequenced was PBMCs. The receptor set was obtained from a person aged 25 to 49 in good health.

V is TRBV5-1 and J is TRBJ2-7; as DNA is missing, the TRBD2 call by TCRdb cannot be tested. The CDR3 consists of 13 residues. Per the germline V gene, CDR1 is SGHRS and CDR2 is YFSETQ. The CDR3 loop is CASSPHSGYEQYF.

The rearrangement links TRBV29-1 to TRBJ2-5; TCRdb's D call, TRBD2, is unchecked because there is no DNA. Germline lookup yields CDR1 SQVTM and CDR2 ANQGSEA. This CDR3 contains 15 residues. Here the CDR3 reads CSVLPQGLAQETQYF.

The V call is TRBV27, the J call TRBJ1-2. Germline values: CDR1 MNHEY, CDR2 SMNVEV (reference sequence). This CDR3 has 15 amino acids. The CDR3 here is CASSSMADPNYGYTF.

CDR3 region: CASSTRTGDYEQYF. The J gene is TRBJ2-7, the V gene TRBV6-1; TCRdb picks TRBD1, but there is no DNA to check that call. Germline CDR1 MNHNS, CDR2 SASEGT. The CDR3 runs 14 residues.

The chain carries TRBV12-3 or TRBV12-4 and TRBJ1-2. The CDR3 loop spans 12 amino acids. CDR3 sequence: CASSATNYGYTF.

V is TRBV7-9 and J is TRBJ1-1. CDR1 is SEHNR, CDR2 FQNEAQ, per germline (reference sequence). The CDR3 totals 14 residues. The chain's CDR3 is CASSRMGENTEAFF.

The chain's CDR3 is CAISEAGKTDTQYF. V is TRBV10-3 and J is TRBJ2-3; TCRdb's D call of TRBD2 is untestable without DNA. Germline V gene data show CDR1 as ENHRY and CDR2 as SYGVKD. The CDR3 runs to 14 residues.

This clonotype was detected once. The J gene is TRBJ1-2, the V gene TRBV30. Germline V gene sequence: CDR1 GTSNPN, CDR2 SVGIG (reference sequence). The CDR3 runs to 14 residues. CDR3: CAGSVGGEGNGYTF.

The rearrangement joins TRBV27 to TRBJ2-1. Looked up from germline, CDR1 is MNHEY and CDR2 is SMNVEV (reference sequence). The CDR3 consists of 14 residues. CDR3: CASSLSQSYNEQFF.

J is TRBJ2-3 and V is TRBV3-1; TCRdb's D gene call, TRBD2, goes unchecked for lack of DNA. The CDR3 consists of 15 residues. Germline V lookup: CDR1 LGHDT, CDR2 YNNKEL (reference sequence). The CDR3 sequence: CASSRGGSSTDTQYF.

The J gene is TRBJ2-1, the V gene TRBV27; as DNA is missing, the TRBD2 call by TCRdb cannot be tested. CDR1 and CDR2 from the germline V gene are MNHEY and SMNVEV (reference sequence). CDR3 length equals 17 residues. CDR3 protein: CASSFLGLADPYNEQFF.

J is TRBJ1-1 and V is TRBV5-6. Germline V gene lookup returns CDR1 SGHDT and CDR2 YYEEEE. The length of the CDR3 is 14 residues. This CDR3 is CASSSRGVNTEAFF.

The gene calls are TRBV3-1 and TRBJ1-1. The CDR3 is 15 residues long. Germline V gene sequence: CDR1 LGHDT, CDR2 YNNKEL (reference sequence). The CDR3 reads CASSQDLLGPTEAFF.

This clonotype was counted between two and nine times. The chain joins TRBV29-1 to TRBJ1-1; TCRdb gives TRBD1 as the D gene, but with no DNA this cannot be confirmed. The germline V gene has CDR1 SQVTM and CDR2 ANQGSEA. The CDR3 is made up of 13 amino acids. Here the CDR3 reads CSVDETGDTEAFF.

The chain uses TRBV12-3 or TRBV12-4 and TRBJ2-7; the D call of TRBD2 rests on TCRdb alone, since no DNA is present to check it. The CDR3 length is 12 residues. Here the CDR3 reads CASQGLSGEQYF.

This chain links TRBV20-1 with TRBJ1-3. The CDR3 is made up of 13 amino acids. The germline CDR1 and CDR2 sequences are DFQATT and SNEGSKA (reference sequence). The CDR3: CSARFPGGNTIYF.

CDR3: CASSPSGGQPQHF. The rearrangement uses TRBV7-8 and TRBJ1-5. This CDR3 comprises 13 residues. CDR1 and CDR2 from the germline V gene are SGHVS and FQNEAQ. Based on the CDR3 plus reference TRBV7-8 and TRBJ1-5, the full variable domain is GAGVSQSPRYKVAKRGQDVALRCDPISGHVSLFWYQQALGQGPEFLTYFQNEAQLDKSGLPSDRFFAERPEGSVSTLKIQRTQQEDSAVYLCASSPSGGQPQHFGDGTRLSIL.

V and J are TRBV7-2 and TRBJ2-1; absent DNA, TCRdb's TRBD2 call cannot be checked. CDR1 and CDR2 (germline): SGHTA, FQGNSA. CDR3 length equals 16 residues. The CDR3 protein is CASSLYLGTMDNEQFF.

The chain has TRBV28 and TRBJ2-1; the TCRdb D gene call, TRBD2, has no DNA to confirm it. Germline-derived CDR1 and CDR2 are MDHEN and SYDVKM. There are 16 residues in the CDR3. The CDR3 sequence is CASSTRTGRVVNEQFF.

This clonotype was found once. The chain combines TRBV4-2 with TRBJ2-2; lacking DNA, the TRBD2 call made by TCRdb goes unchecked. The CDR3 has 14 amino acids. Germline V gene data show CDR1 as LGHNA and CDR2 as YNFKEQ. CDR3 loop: CASSHGLGPGELFF.

CDR3 sequence: CASSEARGRAKNIQYF. V is TRBV2 and J is TRBJ2-4; the D call from TCRdb, TRBD2, cannot be confirmed without DNA. Germline V gives CDR1 SNHLY, CDR2 FYNNEI. The CDR3 has 16 amino acids. Complete variable domain (other parts from reference TRBV2 and TRBJ2-4): EPEVTQTPSHQVTQMGQEVILRCVPISNHLYFYWYRQILGQKVEFLVSFYNNEISEKSEIFDDQFSVERPDGSNFTLKIRSTKLEDSAMYFCASSEARGRAKNIQYFGAGTRLSVL.